One and the same sample provided the 2 T cell receptor beta chains below, sequenced in a study of siplizumab effects on memory and regulatory T cells. Assay: immunoSEQ multiplex PCR; the TCRdb copy retains only in-frame clones and omits some. The table includes around 83,000 clones, 70% to 90% detected once. Material: CD4+ T cells sorted from blood. These receptors all come from a human donor in good health.

CDR3 bases: TGTGCCAGCAGCTTTAACAATGAGCAGTTCTTC. Translating gives CASSFNNEQFF. The rearrangement joins TRBV5-4 to TRBJ2-1; D not certain. This CDR3 is 11 amino acids long. The germline V gene has CDR1 SGHNT and CDR2 YYREEE (reference sequence). V gave up 2 bases and J gave up 5 bases, with 2 bases separating them.

The gene calls are TRBV7-9 and TRBJ1-2; TRBD1 agrees at 8 bases. Germline lookup yields CDR1 SEHNR and CDR2 FQNEAQ (reference sequence). The CDR3 loop spans 14 amino acids. V shed 3 bases, J shed 5 bases, and the junction held 5 bases outside the gene matches. The CDR3 loop is CASSFGRGLYGYTF. The CDR3 DNA is TGTGCCAGCAGCTTCGGCAGGGGGCTTTATGGCTACACCTTC.